The sequence of this T cell receptor beta chain was determined in a study of identifying expanded T cells in peripheral blood. Healthy donors had no documented immune events, such as infections, while sampled. Whole-study findings and limits: Technical replicates showed roughly 1.2 changed clones; approximately 2 weeks about 16.4; four weeks 19. Clone count variance between roughly 2-week samples rose with total template count.

Libraries were prepared by immunoSEQ multiplex PCR; TCRdb keeps only in-frame clonotypes and omits some of them. The repertoire holds some 78,000 clones, with 85% to 90% as singletons. The ends were cut back, 6 bases at V and 3 bases at J, with 15 bases in the middle. The germline V gene has CDR1 MNHEY and CDR2 SMNVEV (reference sequence). The CDR3 length is 14 residues. Concerning this clone itself: The antigen remains unidentified.

Sequenced input: blood. This receptor was taken from a person aged 18 to 75 in good health. This chain joins TRBV27 and TRBJ2-7; D is ambiguous. The CDR3 protein is CASSISGRHYEQYF. In DNA form, the CDR3 reads TGTGCCAGCAGCATCTCTGGACGGCACTACGAGCAGTACTTC.